The next 10 T cell receptor beta chains were all read from a single sample in a study of cytomegalovirus exposure and HLA in healthy donors. Primers included in the PCR were 60 Vbeta and 13 Jbeta primers. Measured with immunoSEQ multiplex PCR; TCRdb has only the in-frame clones, and not every one. The sample carries around 140,000 clones, approximately 85% recorded once. Sequences were obtained from PBMCs. All receptors come from a woman aged 45 to 65 in good health and CMV-seropositive.

The V and J genes are TRBV18 and TRBJ1-1; D is possibly TRBD1 (5 bases). In germline, CDR1 is KGHSH, CDR2 LQKENI. Trimming removed 0 bases at V and 1 base at J, with 6 bases between. The CDR3 runs to 14 residues. The CDR3: CASSPPGQNTEAFF. In DNA form, the CDR3 reads TGTGCCAGCTCACCACCCGGACAGAACACTGAAGCTTTCTTT.

The rearrangement links TRBV6-5 to TRBJ2-7; D ambiguous. V dropped 2 bases and J dropped 1 base, with 12 bases sitting between them. Germline V CDR1 and CDR2: MNHEY, SVGAGI. The CDR3 covers 15 residues. The DNA for the CDR3 is TGTGCCAGCAGTTACAACAGTGTAGGTTCCTACGAGCAGTACTTC. This encodes CASSYNSVGSYEQYF.

In its sample, this clone was seen once. V usage is TRBV19 and J usage is TRBJ2-5; D gene ambiguous. The germline V gene encodes CDR1 LNHDA and CDR2 SQIVND (reference sequence). The V end lost 3 bases, the J end lost 1 base, and 9 bases lay between the germline ends. CDR3 length equals 14 residues. CDR3 protein: CASSIGGGQETQYF. The CDR3 DNA is TGTGCCAGTAGTATCGGCGGCGGCCAAGAGACCCAGTACTTC.

The V call is TRBV18, the J call TRBJ1-2; 7 nucleotides match TRBD1. CDR1 is KGHSH and CDR2 is LQKENI in the germline V gene. This CDR3 is 13 amino acids long. V was pared by 1 base and J by 6 bases, with 2 bases of the junction left unmatched. DNA for the CDR3: TGTGCCAGCTCACCACGCAGGGGGGATGGCTACACCTTC. Translation: CASSPRRGDGYTF.

This rearrangement joins TRBV11-2 to TRBJ2-7, with 14 bases matching TRBD2. The J segment lost 2 bases and the V segment lost 5 bases, leaving 5 bases of the junction unmatched. The CDR3 has 16 amino acids. Germline values: CDR1 SGHAT, CDR2 FQNNGV. The CDR3 is CASSIRTSGRTYEQYF. DNA for the CDR3: TGTGCCAGCAGCATCCGGACTAGCGGGAGGACCTACGAGCAGTACTTC.

This chain connects TRBV7-8 to TRBJ2-7, with D hard to call. Between the trimmed V and J ends, which lost 1 base and 4 bases, there was a span of 11 bases. Germline V gene data show CDR1 as SGHVS and CDR2 as FQNEAQ. The CDR3 covers 14 residues. DNA for the CDR3: TGTGCCAGCAGCTTAGGCCGCGCTGCTTACGAGCAGTACTTC. This codes for CASSLGRAAYEQYF.

CDR3 in amino acids: CASSPGWTGELYEQYF. CDR3 nucleotide sequence: TGTGCCAGCAGCCCCGGTTGGACAGGGGAACTCTACGAGCAGTACTTC. The chain recombines TRBV7-9 with TRBJ2-7; 9 nucleotides agree with TRBD1. V lost 5 bases, J lost 3 bases, and 11 bases stayed unmatched. The CDR3 contains 16 residues. Germline loops: CDR1 SEHNR, CDR2 FQNEAQ (reference sequence).

CDR3 in amino acids: CASSLVGGGDEQFF. The CDR3 DNA reads TGTGCCAGTAGCCTAGTTGGGGGGGGAGATGAGCAGTTCTTC. The J gene is TRBJ2-1, the V gene TRBV19; TRBD2 agrees at 7 bases. V trimming: 6 bases; J trimming: 8 bases; junction bases outside the gene matches: 10. Germline V CDR1 and CDR2: LNHDA, SQIVND (reference sequence). The CDR3 consists of 14 residues.

This chain links TRBV6-5 with TRBJ1-6; a possible D gene is TRBD1 (6 bases). The CDR3 loop spans 16 amino acids. Germline V gene sequence: CDR1 MNHEY, CDR2 SVGAGI. The germline V and J ends were trimmed by 1 base and 7 bases, with 14 bases remaining between them. The CDR3 is CASSYLGGLGNSPLHF. The CDR3 bases are TGTGCCAGCAGTTACTTAGGGGGACTAGGGAATTCACCCCTCCACTTT.

The chain combines TRBV19 with TRBJ2-3; 8 bases line up with TRBD2. Germline CDR1 reads LNHDA; CDR2 reads SQIVND (reference sequence). The junction had 21 bases not matched to a gene; V was cut back by 7 bases and J by 3 bases. This CDR3 has 19 amino acids. The CDR3: CASTLGGAGVRSGTDTQYF. The CDR3 DNA reads TGTGCCAGTACCCTCGGGGGGGCAGGTGTTCGTAGTGGAACAGATACGCAGTATTTT.